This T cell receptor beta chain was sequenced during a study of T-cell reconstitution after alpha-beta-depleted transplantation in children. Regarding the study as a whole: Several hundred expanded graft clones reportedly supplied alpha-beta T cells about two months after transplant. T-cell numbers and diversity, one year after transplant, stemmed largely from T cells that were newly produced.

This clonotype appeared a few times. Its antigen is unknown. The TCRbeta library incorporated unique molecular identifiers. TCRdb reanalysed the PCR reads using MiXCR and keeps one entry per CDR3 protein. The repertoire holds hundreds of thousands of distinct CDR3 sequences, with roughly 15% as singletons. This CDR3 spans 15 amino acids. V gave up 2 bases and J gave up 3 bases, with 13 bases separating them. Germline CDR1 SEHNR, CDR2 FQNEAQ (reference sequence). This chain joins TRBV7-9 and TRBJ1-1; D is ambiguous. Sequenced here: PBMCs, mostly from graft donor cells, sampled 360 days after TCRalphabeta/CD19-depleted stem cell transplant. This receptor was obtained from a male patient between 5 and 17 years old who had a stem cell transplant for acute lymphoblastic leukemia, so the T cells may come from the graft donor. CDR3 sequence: CASSLRTVVDTEAFF. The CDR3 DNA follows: TGTGCCAGCAGCTTACGGACGGTGGTCGACACTGAAGCTTTCTTT.